This TCR beta chain was identified during a study of molecular identifiers for immune sequencing clone quantification (dated by TCRdb to 2017 to 2018). Study-level background: In a replicate experiment, RNA from approximately 22,000 or 94,000 naive CD8 T cells was split into five aliquots, four of which were sequenced. The study was a methods study using CD8 T cells to benchmark molecular-identifier clustering-based TCR repertoire sequencing (MIDCIRS) and TCR RNA copy counting.

Libraries were prepared through PCR. The data were produced on a NextSeq 500. Bulk TCR libraries were made following a previously described method, with the TCR primers given in Table S5. Total RNA was purified with the Qiagen AllPrep DNA/RNA kit. Before analysis, reads from multiple sequencing runs of one library were combined. The paper's processing steps were these. Reads were retained only if their TCR constant sequence matched exactly, and those retained reads were trimmed to 150 nt and grouped according to their 12-nt molecular barcodes. Reads inside each barcode group were sub-clustered using a 15% Levenshtein threshold, and a quality-weighted consensus sequence was constructed for each RNA molecule. Non-functional sequences were filtered out, along with any lower-count sequence sitting one edit away from another sequence. On the basis of fitting two negative binomial distributions, barcode sub-clusters with fewer than 20% of the maximum read count were discarded. The raw public data were reprocessed by TCRdb itself: fastp quality trimming at Q25, MiXCR clonotype calling, in-frame beta chains only. A single entry per CDR3 protein holds the most common genes and DNA from its merged rows. The V and J calls and clone size come from TCRdb's table, not from the authors' own analysis. This sample holds some 680,000 distinct CDR3 sequences; roughly 25% were observed only once. About 0.84% of the sample comes from the top ten.

Taken from cysteine to phenylalanine, the CDR3 has 16 residues. Just CDR3 DNA is preserved here, 48 bases in frame from base 1. As encoded in the germline V gene (reference sequence), CDR1 is SEHNR while CDR2 is FQNEAQ. The V end gives up 5 bases and the J end 6 bases, leaving 11 bases in the junction not matched to a gene. Naive CD8 T cell libraries were made from roughly 18,000 to 920,000 sorted cells using 10%, 30% or 50% of purified RNA. Naive CD8 T cells were FACS-sorted as CD8+CD4-CCR7+CD45RA+ on a BD FACSAria II into RLT Plus buffer. To test detection sensitivity, Jurkat RNA equivalent to under 12 TCR copies was spiked into samples of roughly 18,000-1,000,000 naive CD8 T cells. CD8 T cells were enriched using RosetteSep CD8+ T Cell Enrichment Cocktail and Ficoll-Paque, and the enriched cells then underwent ACK red cell lysis. Beyond this particular receptor, the publication reports: Without barcode sub-clustering, chimeric consensus sequences inflated TCR diversity; chimeras reached as high as 47%. Modeling estimated around 3.2 recovered TCR RNA copies per cell, compared with about ten by digital PCR, which implies about 30% capture efficiency. The naive libraries included spiked-in Jurkat TCR RNA (about ten copies' worth), and this RNA is not part of the donor repertoire. Highly expanded clone sizes could be underestimated because identical TCR molecules may share a barcode. In CMV-specific effector cells, clones with more than 20 RNA copies contained over 99% of molecules, whereas in naive cells such clones contained under 1% of molecules. Spiked-in Jurkat TCR RNA equal to a single cell's worth was reported to be detectable even within 1,100,000 naive CD8 T cells.

About this clonotype itself: Its binding antigen is unknown. No base quality information exists; no much larger clone differs at one position.

Sequenced input: naive CD8+ T cells from blood, with Jurkat cell RNA spiked in. Interpreted using the paper, the cell subset or site label stands for: FACS-sorted CD8+CD4-CCR7+CD45RA+ naive T cells. The rearranged chain carries TRBV7-9 and TRBJ2-3, and 10 junction bases match TRBD1. The source of this sequence is a human donor in good health. Some libraries in this study had Jurkat cell RNA spiked in. CDR3 protein: CASSPRQGAQVDTQYF. The bases are TGTGCCAGCAGCCCGCGACAGGGGGCGCAAGTGGATACGCAGTATTTT.